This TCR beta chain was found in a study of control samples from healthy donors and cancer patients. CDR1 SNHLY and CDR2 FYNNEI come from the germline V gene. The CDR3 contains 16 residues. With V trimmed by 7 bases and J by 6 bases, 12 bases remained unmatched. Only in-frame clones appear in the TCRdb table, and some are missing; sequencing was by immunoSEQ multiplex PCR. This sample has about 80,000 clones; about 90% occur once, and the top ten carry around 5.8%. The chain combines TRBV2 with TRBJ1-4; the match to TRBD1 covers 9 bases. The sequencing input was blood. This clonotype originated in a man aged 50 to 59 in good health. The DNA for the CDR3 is TGTGCCAGCAAATGGGGACAGGGCGAAGGATATGAAAAACTGTTTTTT. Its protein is CASKWGQGEGYEKLFF. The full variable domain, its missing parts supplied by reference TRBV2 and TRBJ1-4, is EPEVTQTPSHQVTQMGQEVILRCVPISNHLYFYWYRQILGQKVEFLVSFYNNEISEKSEIFDDQFSVERPDGSNFTLKIRSTKLEDSAMYFCASKWGQGEGYEKLFFGSGTQLSVL.